This is a list of T cell receptor beta chains from one sample in a study of cytomegalovirus exposure and HLA in healthy donors. Repertoires were generated with immunoSEQ multiplex PCR, while TCRdb's copy carries only in-frame clones and drops some. This sample has 150,000 to 200,000 clones; around 75% occur once, and the top ten carry roughly 1.5%. The specimen was PBMCs. These receptors were taken from a woman aged 45 to 65 in good health and CMV-seronegative. Each CDR3 is given with its conserved first and last residue. The order of the fields is V gene, clone size, D gene, J gene, CDR3 protein, CDR3 DNA. D genes are given only for firm matches. Clone size is shown for a subset of rows, as once, few, many or a class of expanded clone.

V: TRBV19
size: .
D: .
J: TRBJ1-5
CDR3: CASTIDTRGNQPQHF
DNA: TGTGCCAGTACAATCGACACCAGAGGCAATCAGCCCCAGCATTTT

V: TRBV5-6
size: .
D: TRBD1
J: TRBJ1-5
CDR3: CASSLTGGDQPQHF
DNA: TGTGCCAGCAGCTTAACAGGGGGCGATCAGCCCCAGCATTTT

V: TRBV7-2
size: .
D: .
J: TRBJ1-1
CDR3: CASSLAQNTEAFF
DNA: TGTGCCAGCAGCTTAGCCCAGAACACTGAAGCTTTCTTT

V: TRBV15
size: .
D: TRBD1
J: TRBJ1-2
CDR3: CATSDRQGATSGNTF
DNA: TGTGCCACCAGCGACAGACAGGGGGCCACATCGGGGAACACCTTC

V: TRBV5-5
size: .
D: TRBD2
J: TRBJ2-7
CDR3: CASSPRTSGPYEQYF
DNA: TGTGCCAGCAGCCCTCGGACTAGCGGGCCCTACGAGCAGTACTTC

V: TRBV18
size: .
D: TRBD1
J: TRBJ2-7
CDR3: CASSPHRGDEQYF
DNA: TGTGCCAGCTCACCGCACAGGGGGGACGAGCAGTACTTC

V: TRBV19
size: .
D: .
J: TRBJ2-4
CDR3: CASSRPGSLNIQYF
DNA: TGTGCCAGTAGCCGTCCCGGGAGTTTAAACATTCAGTACTTC

V: TRBV28
size: .
D: .
J: TRBJ2-7
CDR3: CASTPRGKPYEQYF
DNA: TGTGCCAGCACCCCTCGGGGAAAACCCTACGAGCAGTACTTC

V: TRBV28
size: .
D: .
J: TRBJ2-5
CDR3: CASSFPPGETQYF
DNA: TGTGCCAGCAGTTTCCCCCCGGGAGAGACCCAGTACTTC

V: TRBV27
size: .
D: TRBD2
J: TRBJ2-1
CDR3: CASNDKGLAGGDEQFF
DNA: TGTGCCAGCAACGATAAGGGACTAGCGGGAGGGGATGAGCAGTTCTTC

V: TRBV6-5
size: .
D: .
J: TRBJ1-6
CDR3: CASAVQNSPLHF
DNA: TGTGCCAGCGCCGTACAGAATTCACCCCTCCACTTT

V: TRBV2
size: few
D: TRBD1
J: TRBJ1-1
CDR3: CASSGQGGDTEAFF
DNA: TGTGCCAGCAGCGGACAGGGGGGGGACACTGAAGCTTTCTTT

V: TRBV11-3
size: .
D: TRBD2
J: TRBJ2-3
CDR3: CASSGRAPDTQYF
DNA: TGTGCCAGCAGCGGGAGGGCCCCAGATACGCAGTATTTT

V: TRBV27
size: .
D: TRBD1
J: TRBJ2-7
CDR3: CASSQGWQGAYEQYF
DNA: TGTGCCAGCTCCCAGGGGTGGCAGGGGGCCTACGAGCAGTACTTC

V: TRBV2
size: .
D: .
J: TRBJ2-4
CDR3: CASSVGTNKNIQYF
DNA: TGTGCCAGCAGTGTGGGGACAAACAAAAACATTCAGTACTTC

V: TRBV19
size: few
D: TRBD1
J: TRBJ1-2
CDR3: CASSTDRGRLYGYTF
DNA: TGTGCCAGTAGTACGGACAGGGGGCGCCTCTATGGCTACACCTTC

V: TRBV9
size: .
D: .
J: TRBJ2-1
CDR3: CASSVVGQRAYNEQFF
DNA: TGTGCCAGCAGCGTAGTAGGGCAGAGGGCCTACAATGAGCAGTTCTTC

V: TRBV6-5
size: .
D: TRBD1
J: TRBJ2-7
CDR3: CASSRTGSYEQYF
DNA: TGTGCCAGCAGTCGGACAGGATCCTACGAGCAGTACTTC

V: TRBV9
size: .
D: .
J: TRBJ2-6
CDR3: CASSVEGADTGANVLTF
DNA: TGTGCCAGCAGTGTCGAAGGGGCGGACACTGGGGCCAACGTCCTGACTTTC

V: TRBV28
size: .
D: .
J: TRBJ2-6
CDR3: CASTLGGALGANVLTF
DNA: TGTGCCAGCACCCTGGGGGGGGCGCTTGGGGCCAACGTCCTGACTTTC

V: TRBV29-1
size: once
D: .
J: TRBJ1-2
CDR3: CSVEDTVNYGYTF
DNA: TGCAGCGTTGAAGATACGGTGAACTATGGCTACACCTTC

V: TRBV5-5
size: .
D: .
J: TRBJ2-5
CDR3: CASHPRFPPGETQYF
DNA: TGTGCCAGCCACCCTCGTTTTCCCCCGGGGGAGACCCAGTACTTC

V: TRBV7-2
size: .
D: .
J: TRBJ2-3
CDR3: CASSLGGHGGTDTQYF
DNA: TGTGCCAGCAGCTTGGGCGGCCACGGGGGCACAGATACGCAGTATTTT

V: TRBV28
size: .
D: .
J: TRBJ1-2
CDR3: CASSTNGGSHYGYTF
DNA: TGTGCCAGCAGTACTAACGGGGGGTCTCACTATGGCTACACCTTC

V: TRBV19
size: .
D: TRBD1
J: TRBJ1-5
CDR3: CASSGQEIQPQHF
DNA: TGTGCCAGTAGTGGACAGGAAATCCAGCCCCAGCATTTT

V: TRBV5-6
size: .
D: TRBD2
J: TRBJ2-1
CDR3: CASSLRPRLAGSAEQFF
DNA: TGTGCCAGCAGCCTACGACCCCGACTAGCGGGATCGGCTGAGCAGTTCTTC

V: TRBV6-4
size: .
D: .
J: TRBJ1-6
CDR3: CASSDSTYSSSYNSPLHF
DNA: TGTGCCAGCAGTGACTCGACTTATTCTAGCTCCTATAATTCACCCCTCCACTTT

V: TRBV6-6
size: .
D: .
J: TRBJ2-3
CDR3: CASSYRHTGSTDTQYF
DNA: TGTGCCAGCAGTTACCGCCACACAGGGAGCACAGATACGCAGTATTTT

V: TRBV2
size: few
D: .
J: TRBJ1-5
CDR3: CASSRGDGSNQPQHF
DNA: TGTGCCAGCAGCCGGGGGGATGGAAGCAATCAGCCCCAGCATTTT

V: TRBV25-1
size: .
D: TRBD1
J: TRBJ2-1
CDR3: CASGRDRGNNEQFF
DNA: TGTGCCAGTGGCCGGGACAGGGGAAACAATGAGCAGTTCTTC

V: TRBV11-2
size: .
D: TRBD2
J: TRBJ2-7
CDR3: CASRSPVAGYHEQYF
DNA: TGTGCCAGCAGAAGCCCCGTAGCGGGATACCACGAGCAGTACTTC

V: TRBV7-3
size: .
D: TRBD2
J: TRBJ2-3
CDR3: CASSSFGSGGADTQYF
DNA: TGTGCCAGCAGCTCCTTTGGGAGCGGGGGGGCTGATACGCAGTATTTT

V: TRBV11-3
size: .
D: .
J: TRBJ2-5
CDR3: CASSLGGVQETQYF
DNA: TGTGCCAGCAGCTTAGGCGGAGTCCAAGAGACCCAGTACTTC

V: TRBV5-1
size: few
D: .
J: TRBJ2-1
CDR3: CASSPIRGRESNEQFF
DNA: TGCGCCAGCAGCCCAATCAGGGGGCGGGAGAGCAATGAGCAGTTCTTC

V: TRBV5-1
size: .
D: .
J: TRBJ1-4
CDR3: CASSLLTSGEKLFF
DNA: TGCGCCAGCAGCTTGCTGACCTCAGGGGAAAAACTGTTTTTT

V: TRBV5-1
size: once
D: .
J: TRBJ2-3
CDR3: CASSLEDTQYF
DNA: TGCGCCAGCAGCTTAGAGGATACGCAGTATTTT